This T cell receptor beta chain was sequenced during a study of regulatory T cells in long-lasting Graves disease (dated by TCRdb to the early 2020s). Context from the whole study: Antithyroid drugs had been taken for less than 3 months by newly diagnosed Graves' disease patients. The study took place in China and was registered as a clinical trial. Peripheral blood TCR sequencing and RNA sequencing compared persistent Graves' disease patients with newly diagnosed Graves' disease patients. A total of roughly 33 samples were covered by TCR sequencing, comprising around 13 persistent and 20 or so newly diagnosed Graves' disease patients. The investigation overall reported the following: Preferential use of TRBV28, TRBJ1-2 and TRBJ2-5 was observed in persistent disease, whereas TRBV20-1 and TRBJ2-1 were favored in newly diagnosed disease. Peripheral blood alone was examined, since thyroid tissue, which constituted the primary lesion, could not be accessed. A larger number of public clonotypes was shared among persistent patients (approximately 3,000) than among newly diagnosed patients (about 990). Sequencing and analysis were restricted to the TCR beta chain. Persistent Graves' disease patients showed lower TCR Shannon entropy and fewer highly expanded clones than newly diagnosed patients, suggesting clonal expansion. As a limitation, the authors acknowledged that the small sample size may reduce accuracy.

The protocol used for the library was multiplex PCR. This sample was sequenced with an Illumina HiSeq 4000. iRepertoire HTBI primers and Arm-PCR amplification of CDR3 regions were used to construct TCR beta libraries. Gel purification was performed on PCR products prior to sequencing. In the paper's pipeline: Gene usage analysis of CDR3 amino acid clonotypes used the 62 TRBV and 14 to 15 TRBJ segments found across samples. COPE and FqMerger were used to merge filtered high-quality paired reads into contigs. BLAST was used to align contigs to IMGT TRBV, TRBD and TRBJ reference genes, and CDR3 was defined according to IMGT. Clonotypes above 0.1% frequency were classified as highly expanded clones. Shannon entropy served as the measure of repertoire diversity, while the Gini coefficient captured V-J evenness. Clonotypes shared by more than one individual were considered public. The public reads were reprocessed in TCRdb via fastp at Q25 and MiXCR, keeping in-frame beta chains. Each record represents a unique CDR3 protein, reported with the most common genes and DNA among its rows. TCRdb, not the original authors, processed these V and J calls. This sample has 500,000 or so distinct CDR3 sequences in its table, and 15% to 20% of those were observed once. The top ten hold 9% to 15% of the sample.

According to the study, the label for this sample's time point signals: newly diagnosed GD, antithyroid drugs for less than 3 months. For both TCR sequencing and RNA sequencing, RNA was extracted from PBMCs in TRIzol. Graves' disease was diagnosed according to American Thyroid Association guidelines. Patients were recruited from an endocrinology department in Xi'an, China. Each patient gave approximately 10 milliliters of peripheral blood, collected in an EDTA anticoagulant tube. PBMCs were isolated by Ficoll Paque Plus density gradient separation without further T cell sorting. An Agilent 2100 Bioanalyzer and agarose gel were used to assess RNA quality, and a NanoDrop 2000 was used to measure RNA concentration. As for this clonotype: There is no known antigen for this receptor. Base-call qualities are not available, and no considerably larger clone is one nucleotide away.

The CDR3 covers 13 residues, taking in both the cysteine and the phenylalanine. The read is trimmed to its CDR3 DNA, 39 bases read in frame from base 1. Trimming takes 6 bases from V and 2 bases from J, and the germline ends sit 11 bases apart. Based on the germline V gene, the CDR1 and CDR2 sequences are MNHEY and SVGEGT. These data were also filed under a second study, of T cells in Graves' hyperthyroidism and ophthalmopathy. The second paper states: Stable Graves' hyperthyroidism was defined as the absence of progression to ophthalmopathy over 18 months of follow-up. The hyperthyroidism patients were between 18 and 65 years old and newly diagnosed, with a disease duration of less than 2 months. The study excluded patients with uncontrolled infections, other autoimmune diseases, pregnancy or lactation. Clinical symptoms, serum thyroxine and TRAb, thyroid ultrasound, and orbital computed tomography formed the basis for the diagnoses. The TCR CDR3 was subjected to a first round of RT-PCR using the HTBI primer set and the Qiagen OneStep RT-PCR kit. Most expanded thyroid clonotypes (frequency above 0.001) were also detected in blood, a finding suggesting that blood repertoires may reflect thyroid immune responses. Ophthalmopathy was separated from stable hyperthyroidism by a 13 V-J signature model, with approximately 85% sensitivity and 81% to 83% specificity obtained in cross-validation and 80%/75% obtained in testing. During validation, the model predicted progression to ophthalmopathy a median of approximately 6 months ahead of onset, with almost 71% sensitivity and 72.22% specificity. To identify distinguishing TCR V-J signatures, a discovery cohort of 100 or so patients was used, comprising fewer than 45 with Graves' ophthalmopathy and roughly 60 with stable Graves' hyperthyroidism. Prospective prediction of ophthalmopathy was tested in an independent validation cohort consisting of some 18 hyperthyroidism patients and some 15 patients who later progressed to ophthalmopathy. The 75 to 100 discovery patients were divided at random into training and test sets in a 7:3 ratio. In addition, the study compared T-cell repertoires in thyroid tissue and in blood from about 6 Graves' hyperthyroidism patients. After sampling, hyperthyroidism patients received methimazole starting at 30 mg daily, and ophthalmopathy patients received high-dose intravenous methylprednisolone. Libraries were constructed in a second round of multiplex PCR, after which size selection and purification were performed. The libraries were sequenced on an Illumina HiSeq2000 using paired-end 100 bp reads. SOAPnuke was used to process the raw data, with reads discarded if the reads contained adapters or uncalled bases, had a mean Phred below 15, or lacked an exact constant-primer or identifier match. High-quality paired reads were merged with COPE v1.2.5, and unique nucleotide sequences were defined as clonotypes. Clonotypes were aligned to IMGT TRBV, TRBD and TRBJ reference segments using MiTCR v1.1. Only V-J combinations with frequency above 0.0001, covering about 99% of repertoires, were analysed. The TCS score was defined as F50 (clonal expansion) divided by E x V (chaos), with BLOSUM62-based TCRdist calculated between CDR3 peptides within each V-J. Welch's t-statistics and random forest reduced fewer than 600 V-J features to roughly 13, which were used in a naive Bayes classifier (R e1071). No statistical method was used to set the sample size in advance, and investigators knew the group allocation. The paper reports TCR Vbeta CDR3 sequencing of some 140 peripheral blood samples: approximately 41 ophthalmopathy, under 80 hyperthyroidism and approximately 17 progressor patients.

The sequence derives from a man aged 35-49 years with Graves disease. Donor details come from another sample of the same person, matched by shared clones. The starting material was peripheral blood mononuclear cells (PBMCs), obtained at new diagnosis, from a patient treated with antithyroid drugs. The rearrangement combines TRBV6-2 or TRBV6-3 with TRBJ2-7; matching of 5 bases hints at TRBD1 as the D gene. CDR3 reads: CASRATGTYEQYF. In nucleotides, the sequence is TGTGCCAGCAGGGCTACAGGAACCTACGAGCAGTACTTC.